The 32 T cell receptor beta chains reported below all come from one sample, sequenced in a study of cytomegalovirus exposure and HLA in healthy donors. This PCR relied on a set of 60 Vbeta primers and 13 Jbeta primers. Clones were read by immunoSEQ multiplex PCR, and TCRdb kept only the in-frame ones, dropping some. This sample has around 170,000 clones, with 65% to 85% found just once. Sequencing was performed on PBMCs. These receptors all come from a woman in her forties or fifties in good health and CMV-seropositive.

The chain employs TRBV6-5 and TRBJ1-5; a possible D gene is TRBD1 (6 bases). Trimming shortened V by 6 bases and J by 3 bases, and 9 bases separated the two germline ends. This CDR3 has 13 amino acids. The germline V gene has CDR1 MNHEY and CDR2 SVGAGI. CDR3 region: CASRDSYNQPQHF. The CDR3 region has the DNA TGTGCCAGCAGGGACAGTTACAATCAGCCCCAGCATTTT.

The J gene is TRBJ1-1, the V gene TRBV4-1; 9 positions match TRBD1. Germline V gene data show CDR1 as MGHRA and CDR2 as YSYEKL. The length of the CDR3 is 18 residues. The V gene end was trimmed by 2 bases and the J gene end by 0 bases; junction bases not matched to a gene: 10. CDR3 protein: CASSQRQGGDGMNTEAFF. CDR3 coding DNA: TGCGCCAGCAGCCAACGACAGGGGGGAGATGGGATGAACACTGAAGCTTTCTTT.

The chain recombines TRBV6-6 with TRBJ1-5; D call uncertain. The germline CDR1 and CDR2 sequences are MNHNY and SVGAGI (reference sequence). CDR3 length: 14 amino acids. V lost 2 bases, J lost 3 bases, and 8 bases lay in between. DNA for the CDR3: TGTGCCAGCAGTTACCGAGGGATCAATCAGCCCCAGCATTTT. Residues: CASSYRGINQPQHF.

The V gene is TRBV11-2, the J gene TRBJ2-7; 8 bases line up with TRBD2. Germline V gene data show CDR1 as SGHAT and CDR2 as FQNNGV. This CDR3 spans 15 amino acids. Trimming took 2 bases from V and 3 from J; bases not matched to a gene: 6. CDR3 sequence reads: CASSLSPGGGYEQYF. CDR3 nucleotide sequence: TGTGCCAGCAGCTTATCTCCGGGAGGGGGCTACGAGCAGTACTTC.

The CDR3 coding sequence is TGTGCCAGCAGCCGCCGGACAGGGGGCATGTTTGGCTACACCTTC. It codes for CASSRRTGGMFGYTF. This chain uses TRBV6-5 with TRBJ1-2, with TRBD1 identical over 11 bases. J was trimmed by 7 bases and V by 6 bases; bases with no gene match: 10. This CDR3 region has 15 residues. Germline values: CDR1 MNHEY, CDR2 SVGAGI.

The V call is TRBV28, the J call TRBJ2-3; D is uncertain. The V gene lost 5 bases and the J gene lost 2 bases, with 26 bases spanning the gap. CDR3 length: 19 amino acids. CDR1 and CDR2 (germline): MDHEN, SYDVKM. The CDR3, as DNA: TGTGCCAGCAGTCCAATACGCCCTAGTGACGGAGCGCCCACAGATACGCAGTATTTT. As protein: CASSPIRPSDGAPTDTQYF. The full variable domain, in which reference TRBV28 and TRBJ2-3 provide the parts outside the CDR3, is DVKVTQSSRYLVKRTGEKVFLECVQDMDHENMFWYRQDPGLGLRLIYFSYDVKMKEKGDIPEGYSVSREKKERFSLILESASTNQTSMYLCASSPIRPSDGAPTDTQYFGPGTRLTVL.

The chain joins TRBV2 to TRBJ1-1, with 9 nucleotides matching TRBD1. The ends lost 5 bases at V and 2 bases at J; junction bases unmatched: 3. Germline-derived CDR1 and CDR2 are SNHLY and FYNNEI. The CDR3 has 14 amino acids. The DNA for the CDR3 is TGTGCCAGCAGTCCGGGACAGGGAAACACTGAAGCTTTCTTT. It is translated as CASSPGQGNTEAFF.

This clone was counted a few times. This chain uses TRBV9 with TRBJ2-1, with 8 bases identical to TRBD2. The junction had 7 bases not matched to a gene; V was cut back by 4 bases and J by 4 bases. Germline V gene data show CDR1 as SGDLS and CDR2 as YYNGEE. The CDR3 has 15 residues. CDR3 in DNA: TGTGCCAGCAGCCCTTTAGCGGGGACTTACAATGAGCAGTTCTTC. It is translated as CASSPLAGTYNEQFF.

A few counts support this clone. The chain is built from TRBV6-1 and TRBJ2-3, with 13 bases lining up with TRBD2. This CDR3 is built from 18 residues. V lost 4 bases to trimming and J lost 1 base; unmatched junction nucleotides: 8. Germline V gives CDR1 MNHNS, CDR2 SASEGT. CDR3 loop: CASSVTSGGVGRTDTQYF. The CDR3 DNA follows: TGTGCCAGCAGTGTAACTAGCGGGGGGGTGGGTCGCACAGATACGCAGTATTTT.

For the CDR3, the DNA is TGTGCCAGCAGCTTAGAAGGGGCAAATACGCAGTATTTT. This gives the protein CASSLEGANTQYF. The chain links TRBV11-2 to TRBJ2-3, with D possibly TRBD1 on 5 matching bases. Germline-derived CDR1 and CDR2 are SGHAT and FQNNGV. The CDR3 has 13 residues. Between the trimmed V and J ends, which lost 0 bases and 7 bases, there was a span of 8 bases.

This chain joins TRBV9 and TRBJ2-1; 8 bases fit TRBD2. CDR3 size: 16 residues. Trimming removed 5 bases from V and 0 bases from J; junction bases left unmatched: 7. Germline V gene lookup returns CDR1 SGDLS and CDR2 YYNGEE. The CDR3 nucleotides are TGTGCCAGCAGTCCCGGGGGGGGCCCCTCCTACAATGAGCAGTTCTTC. It translates to CASSPGGGPSYNEQFF.

The chain recombines TRBV19 with TRBJ1-1; 9 nucleotides agree with TRBD1. There are 16 residues in the CDR3. Germline values: CDR1 LNHDA, CDR2 SQIVND (reference sequence). Losses at the gene ends were 6 bases for V and 7 bases for J; bases not matched to a gene: 15. The CDR3 sequence: CASRSGTGLVTGEAFF. The DNA of the CDR3 is TGTGCCAGTAGGTCCGGGACAGGGCTTGTGACAGGTGAAGCTTTCTTT.

J is TRBJ1-1 and V is TRBV5-1, with 8 nucleotides matching TRBD1. The CDR3 contains 16 residues. The germline V gene has CDR1 SGHRS and CDR2 YFSETQ. V was pared by 8 bases and J by 0 bases, with 12 bases of the junction left unmatched. CDR3 coding DNA: TGCGCCAGTCTGGACAGGGATGTACCCTTGAACACTGAAGCTTTCTTT. Amino acid sequence: CASLDRDVPLNTEAFF.

The chain carries TRBV29-1 and TRBJ1-5; D gene ambiguous. Trimming stripped 4 bases from V and 3 bases from J, with 7 bases between. Germline loops: CDR1 SQVTM, CDR2 ANQGSEA. This CDR3 contains 12 residues. CDR3 residues: CSVATVNQPQHF. The CDR3 nucleotides read TGCAGCGTTGCCACAGTCAATCAGCCCCAGCATTTT.

This clone was recorded many times. This chain's CDR3 is CASSANRGGTEAFF. CDR3 nucleotide sequence: TGTGCCAGTAGTGCCAACAGGGGGGGGACTGAAGCTTTCTTT. The V and J genes are TRBV19 and TRBJ1-1; 8 nucleotides match TRBD1. With V trimmed by 5 bases and J by 5 bases, 7 bases remained unmatched. In germline, CDR1 is LNHDA, CDR2 SQIVND (reference sequence). This CDR3 is 14 amino acids long.

This CDR3 is CASSLKGGPTYEQYF. The CDR3 DNA reads TGTGCCAGCAGTTTAAAAGGGGGCCCCACCTACGAGCAGTACTTC. The chain uses TRBV27 and TRBJ2-7; 7 positions match TRBD1. The CDR3 extends over 15 amino acids. V lost 2 bases and J lost 2; bases outside the gene matches: 6. The germline CDR1 and CDR2 sequences are MNHEY and SMNVEV (reference sequence).

The genes are TRBV11-2 and TRBJ2-1; 7 bases are a match to TRBD2. Trimming at V came to 5 bases and at J to 11 bases, leaving 6 bases not matched to a gene. Looked up from germline, CDR1 is SGHAT and CDR2 is FQNNGV. The CDR3 sequence is 12 residues long. CDR3 protein: CASSPGGGKQFF. Written as DNA, the CDR3 is TGTGCCAGCAGCCCGGGAGGCGGGAAGCAGTTCTTC.

The CDR3 is CASSAGTVALGAFF. CDR3 DNA: TGTGCCAGCAGTGCCGGGACAGTGGCTCTTGGTGCTTTCTTT. J is TRBJ1-1 and V is TRBV2; 7 bases align to TRBD1. Germline V gives CDR1 SNHLY, CDR2 FYNNEI. Unmatched junction bases numbered 13, after V lost 4 bases and J lost 11 bases. This CDR3 has 14 residues.

The chain uses TRBV2 and TRBJ2-1, with TRBD2 matching 8 bases. The ends lost 5 bases at V and 6 bases at J; junction bases unmatched: 9. Germline CDR1 SNHLY, CDR2 FYNNEI. The CDR3 covers 15 residues. The CDR3 DNA follows: TGTGCCAGCAGTCCACGGGGGGGTGAGGGCAATGAGCAGTTCTTC. It encodes CASSPRGGEGNEQFF.

This clone has more than one count but fewer than ten. The gene calls are TRBV5-1 and TRBJ1-1, with 7 bases matching TRBD1. The CDR3 loop spans 15 amino acids. Germline loops: CDR1 SGHRS, CDR2 YFSETQ. V was clipped by 3 bases and J by 3 bases; unmatched bases: 8. The CDR3 sequence: CASSWDRGGDTEAFF. CDR3 nucleotides: TGCGCCAGCAGCTGGGACAGAGGAGGCGACACTGAAGCTTTCTTT.

This clone appeared once. V and J are TRBV6-7 and TRBJ2-3, with 8 bases lining up with TRBD2. TRBV6-7 is assigned to the ORF class and has an uncertain function. V shed 2 bases, J shed 1 base, and the junction held 14 bases outside the gene matches. This CDR3 has 19 amino acids. CDR3: CASSYRAGGPRGGTDTQYF. In nucleotides, the CDR3 is TGTGCCAGCAGTTACCGGGCGGGAGGCCCGCGAGGGGGCACAGATACGCAGTATTTT.

V gene TRBV19 combines with J gene TRBJ2-7; 11 bases line up with TRBD1. The germline gives CDR1 LNHDA, CDR2 SQIVND (reference sequence). V shed 4 bases and J 2 bases; nucleotides not matched to a gene: 4. The CDR3 spans 15 residues. The CDR3, as DNA: TGTGCCAGTAGTAGGTCGGGACAGGGGGCCTACGAGCAGTACTTC. It translates to CASSRSGQGAYEQYF. Full variable domain (outside the CDR3, taken from reference TRBV19 and TRBJ2-7): DGGITQSPKYLFRKEGQNVTLSCEQNLNHDAMYWYRQDPGQGLRLIYYSQIVNDFQKGDIAEGYSVSREKKESFPLTVTSAQKNPTAFYLCASSRSGQGAYEQYFGPGTRLTVT.

V and J are TRBV7-9 and TRBJ2-1; TRBD2 agrees at 7 bases. The CDR3 loop spans 17 amino acids. J gave up 0 bases and V 1 base, and 6 bases lay outside the gene matches. Germline values: CDR1 SEHNR, CDR2 FQNEAQ (reference sequence). CDR3 in amino acids: CASSLGGLAVSYNEQFF. DNA of the CDR3: TGTGCCAGCAGCTTAGGAGGCCTAGCGGTCTCCTACAATGAGCAGTTCTTC.

The chain has TRBV7-6 and TRBJ2-1, with 9 bases lining up with TRBD1. This CDR3 has 16 amino acids. V gave up 1 base and J gave up 5 bases; unmatched junction bases: 6. Germline loops: CDR1 SGHVS, CDR2 FNYEAQ. The DNA of the CDR3 is TGTGCCAGCAGCTTAGGGGTACAGGGGGCGAACAATGAGCAGTTCTTC. This codes for CASSLGVQGANNEQFF.

The chain carries TRBV27 and TRBJ2-1, with a tentative D call TRBD1 (6 bases). This CDR3 comprises 14 residues. Germline V gene data show CDR1 as MNHEY and CDR2 as SMNVEV (reference sequence). Trimming left V 7 bases short and J 4 bases short, with 14 bases between. CDR3 sequence: CASTTGNLYNEQFF. CDR3 bases: TGTGCCAGCACAACAGGGAATCTTTACAATGAGCAGTTCTTC.

The chain has TRBV4-2 and TRBJ2-6; no reliable D call. CDR1 LGHNA and CDR2 YNFKEQ come from the germline V gene. This CDR3 comprises 16 residues. V lost 0 bases, J lost 0 bases, and 6 bases lay in between. CDR3 coding DNA: TGTGCCAGCAGCCAAGAGGGCAGCTCTGGGGCCAACGTCCTGACTTTC. Encoded protein: CASSQEGSSGANVLTF.

The chain employs TRBV5-1 and TRBJ2-2, with TRBD1 identical over 8 bases. The CDR3 is 14 amino acids. The J segment lost 6 bases and the V segment lost 3 bases, leaving 4 bases of the junction unmatched. CDR1 and CDR2 from the germline V gene are SGHRS and YFSETQ. In nucleotides, the CDR3 is TGCGCCAGCAGCTACGGACAGGGAGCCGGGGAGCTGTTTTTT. This sequence encodes CASSYGQGAGELFF.

The rearrangement uses TRBV7-2 and TRBJ2-5; 7 nucleotides agree with TRBD1. V lost 5 bases to trimming and J lost 5 bases; unmatched junction nucleotides: 5. This CDR3 contains 13 residues. In germline, CDR1 is SGHTA, CDR2 FQGNSA. In DNA, the CDR3 is TGTGCCAGCAGCCCTGACAGGGTGGAGACCCAGTACTTC. It specifies CASSPDRVETQYF.

The CDR3 region is CASSPGLAGYNEQFF. Here the CDR3 DNA reads TGCGCCAGCAGCCCTGGACTAGCGGGGTACAATGAGCAGTTCTTC. The chain joins TRBV4-1 to TRBJ2-1, with 12 bases identical to TRBD2. This CDR3 region has 15 residues. Trimming took 4 bases from V and 4 from J; bases not matched to a gene: 2. Per germline, CDR1 MGHRA and CDR2 YSYEKL.

The chain links TRBV19 to TRBJ1-1; D might be TRBD1 (6 bases). The germline V gene has CDR1 LNHDA and CDR2 SQIVND (reference sequence). The CDR3 consists of 14 residues. Trimming took off 7 bases at V and 3 bases at J, with 15 bases between the two ends. The CDR3: CASIMGPGDTEAFF. The DNA for the CDR3 is TGTGCCAGTATCATGGGTCCAGGGGACACTGAAGCTTTCTTT.

The chain has TRBV4-2 and TRBJ2-3, with 9 bases lining up with TRBD2. This CDR3 region has 18 residues. The V gene's germline CDR1 is LGHNA and CDR2 YNFKEQ. V was clipped by 1 base and J by 2 bases; unmatched bases: 10. The CDR3 protein is CASSQGPALAGNTDTQYF. The DNA for the CDR3 is TGTGCCAGCAGCCAAGGTCCAGCGCTAGCGGGGAACACAGATACGCAGTATTTT.

In this sample, this clone turned up once. This chain links TRBV9 with TRBJ2-4; D may be TRBD2 (5 bases). Trimming took off 0 bases at V and 7 bases at J, with 11 bases between the two ends. The CDR3 covers 14 residues. CDR1 SGDLS and CDR2 YYNGEE come from the germline V gene. The DNA of the CDR3 is TGTGCCAGCAGCGTAGGAAGTAGGGAGAACATTCAGTACTTC. As protein: CASSVGSRENIQYF.